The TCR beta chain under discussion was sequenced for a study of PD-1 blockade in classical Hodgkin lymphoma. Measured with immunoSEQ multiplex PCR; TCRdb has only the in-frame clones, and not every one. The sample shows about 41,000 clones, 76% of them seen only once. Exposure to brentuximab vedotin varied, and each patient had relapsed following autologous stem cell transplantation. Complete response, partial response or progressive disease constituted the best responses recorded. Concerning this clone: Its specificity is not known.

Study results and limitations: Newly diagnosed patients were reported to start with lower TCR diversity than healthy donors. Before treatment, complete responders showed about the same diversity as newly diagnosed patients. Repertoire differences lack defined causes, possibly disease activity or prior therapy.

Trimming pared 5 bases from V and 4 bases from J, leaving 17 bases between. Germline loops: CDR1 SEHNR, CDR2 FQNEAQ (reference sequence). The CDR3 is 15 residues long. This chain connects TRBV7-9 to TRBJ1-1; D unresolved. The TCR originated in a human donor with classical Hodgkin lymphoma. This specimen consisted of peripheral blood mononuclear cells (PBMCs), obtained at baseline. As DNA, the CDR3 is TGTGCCAGCAGCGCCCTCGAAGGGTATTTCACTGAAGCTTTCTTT. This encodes CASSALEGYFTEAFF.